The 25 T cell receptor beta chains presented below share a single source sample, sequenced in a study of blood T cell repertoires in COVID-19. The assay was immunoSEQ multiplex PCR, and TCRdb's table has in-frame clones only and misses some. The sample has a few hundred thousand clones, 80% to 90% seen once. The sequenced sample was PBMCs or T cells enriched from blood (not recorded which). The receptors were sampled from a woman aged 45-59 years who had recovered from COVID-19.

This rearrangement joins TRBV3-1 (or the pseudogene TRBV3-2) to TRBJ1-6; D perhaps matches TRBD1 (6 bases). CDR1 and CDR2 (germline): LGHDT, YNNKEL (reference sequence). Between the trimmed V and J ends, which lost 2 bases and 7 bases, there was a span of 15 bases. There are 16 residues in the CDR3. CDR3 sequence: CASSQRGGLGNSPLHF. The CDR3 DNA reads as TGTGCCAGCAGCCAAAGAGGGGGTCTAGGGAATTCACCCCTCCACTTT.

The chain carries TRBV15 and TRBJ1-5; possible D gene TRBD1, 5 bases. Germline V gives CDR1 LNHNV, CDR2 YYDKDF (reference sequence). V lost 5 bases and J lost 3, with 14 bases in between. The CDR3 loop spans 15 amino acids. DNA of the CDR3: TGTGCCACCAGCTTAACGGGGGGACTCAATCAGCCCCAGCATTTT. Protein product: CATSLTGGLNQPQHF.

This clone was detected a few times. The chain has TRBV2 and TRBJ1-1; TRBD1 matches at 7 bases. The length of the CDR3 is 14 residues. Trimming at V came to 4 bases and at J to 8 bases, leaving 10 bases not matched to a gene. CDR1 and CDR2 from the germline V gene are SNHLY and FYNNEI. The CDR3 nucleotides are TGTGCCAGCAGTGCGGGACAGACAATAATGGAAGCTTTCTTT. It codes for CASSAGQTIMEAFF.

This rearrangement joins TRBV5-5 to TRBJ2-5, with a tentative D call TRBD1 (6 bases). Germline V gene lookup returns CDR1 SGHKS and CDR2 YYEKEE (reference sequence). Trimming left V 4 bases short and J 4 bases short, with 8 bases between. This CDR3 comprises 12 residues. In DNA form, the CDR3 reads TGTGCCAGCAGCGTGACAGGAGAGACCCAGTACTTC. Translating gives CASSVTGETQYF.

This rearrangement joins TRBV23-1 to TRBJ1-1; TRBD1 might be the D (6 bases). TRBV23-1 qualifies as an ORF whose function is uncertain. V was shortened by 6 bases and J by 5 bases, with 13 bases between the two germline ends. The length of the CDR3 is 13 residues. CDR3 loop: CASRNRVWTEAFF. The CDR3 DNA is TGCGCCAGCAGAAACAGGGTTTGGACTGAAGCTTTCTTT.

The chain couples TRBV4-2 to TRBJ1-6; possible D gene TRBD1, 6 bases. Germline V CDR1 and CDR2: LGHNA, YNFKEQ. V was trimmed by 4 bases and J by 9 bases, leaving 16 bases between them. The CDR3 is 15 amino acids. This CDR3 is CASSPREGGGSPLHF. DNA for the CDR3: TGTGCCAGCAGCCCCCGGGAAGGGGGGGGTTCACCCCTCCACTTT.

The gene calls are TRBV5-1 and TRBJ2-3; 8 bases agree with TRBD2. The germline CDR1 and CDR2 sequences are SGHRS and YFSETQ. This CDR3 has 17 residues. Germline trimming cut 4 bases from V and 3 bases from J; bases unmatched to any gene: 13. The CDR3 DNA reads TGCGCCAGCAGCCCCGGTAGGGGCGGGAGGTTAACAGATACGCAGTATTTT. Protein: CASSPGRGGRLTDTQYF. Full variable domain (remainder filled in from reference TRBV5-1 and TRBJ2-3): KAGVTQTPRYLIKTRGQQVTLSCSPISGHRSVSWYQQTPGQGLQFLFEYFSETQRNKGNFPGRFSGRQFSNSRSEMNVSTLELGDSALYLCASSPGRGGRLTDTQYFGPGTRLTVL.

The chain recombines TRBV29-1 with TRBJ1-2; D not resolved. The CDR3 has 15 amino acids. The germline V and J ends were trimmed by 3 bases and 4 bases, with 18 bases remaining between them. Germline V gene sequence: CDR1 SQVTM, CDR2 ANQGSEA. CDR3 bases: TGCAGCGTTGATATGAGGAGTACCCTGTCCTATGGCTACACCTTC. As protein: CSVDMRSTLSYGYTF.

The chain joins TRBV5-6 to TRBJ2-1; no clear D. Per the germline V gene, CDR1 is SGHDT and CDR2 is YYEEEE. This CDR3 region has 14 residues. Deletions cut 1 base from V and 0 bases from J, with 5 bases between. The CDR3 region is CASSLSSSYNEQFF. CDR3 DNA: TGTGCCAGCAGCTTGTCCAGCTCCTACAATGAGCAGTTCTTC.

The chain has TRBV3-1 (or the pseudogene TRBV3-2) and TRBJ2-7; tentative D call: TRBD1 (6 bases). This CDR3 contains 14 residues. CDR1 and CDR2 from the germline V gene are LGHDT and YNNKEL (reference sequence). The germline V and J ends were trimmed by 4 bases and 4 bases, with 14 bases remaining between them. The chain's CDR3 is CASSPYKGEYEQYF. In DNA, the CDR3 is TGTGCCAGCAGCCCTTACAAGGGGGAGTACGAGCAGTACTTC.

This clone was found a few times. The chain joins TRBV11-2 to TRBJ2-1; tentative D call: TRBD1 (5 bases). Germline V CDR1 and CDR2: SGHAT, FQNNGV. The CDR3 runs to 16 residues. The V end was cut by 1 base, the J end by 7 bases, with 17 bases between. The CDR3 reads CASSLAWIPRVNEQFF. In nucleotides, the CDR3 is TGTGCCAGCAGCTTAGCGTGGATTCCCAGGGTAAATGAGCAGTTCTTC.

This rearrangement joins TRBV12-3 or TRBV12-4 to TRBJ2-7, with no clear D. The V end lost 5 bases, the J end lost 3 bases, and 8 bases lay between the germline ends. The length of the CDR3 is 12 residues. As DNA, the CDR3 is TGTGCCAGCAGTCCCAGATACTACGAGCAGTACTTC. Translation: CASSPRYYEQYF.

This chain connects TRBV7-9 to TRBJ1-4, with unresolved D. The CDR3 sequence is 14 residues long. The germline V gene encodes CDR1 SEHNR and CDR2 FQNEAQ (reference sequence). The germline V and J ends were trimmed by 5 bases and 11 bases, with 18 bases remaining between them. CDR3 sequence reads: CASSPSGDVLKLFF. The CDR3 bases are TGTGCCAGCAGCCCCAGCGGGGATGTCCTTAAACTGTTTTTT.

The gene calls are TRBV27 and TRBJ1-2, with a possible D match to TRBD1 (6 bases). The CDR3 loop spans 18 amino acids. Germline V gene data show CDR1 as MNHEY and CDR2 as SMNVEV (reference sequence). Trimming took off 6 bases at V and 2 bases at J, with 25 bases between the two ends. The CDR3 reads CASRHTRAGVAENYGYTF. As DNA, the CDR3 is TGTGCCAGCAGACACACGAGGGCAGGGGTCGCTGAGAACTATGGCTACACCTTC.

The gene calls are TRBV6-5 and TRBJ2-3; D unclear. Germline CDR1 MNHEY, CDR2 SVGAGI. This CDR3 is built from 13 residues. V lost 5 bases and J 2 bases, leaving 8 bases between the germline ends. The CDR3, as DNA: TGTGCCAGCAGTCCCCCTTCCACAGATACGCAGTATTTT. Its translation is CASSPPSTDTQYF.

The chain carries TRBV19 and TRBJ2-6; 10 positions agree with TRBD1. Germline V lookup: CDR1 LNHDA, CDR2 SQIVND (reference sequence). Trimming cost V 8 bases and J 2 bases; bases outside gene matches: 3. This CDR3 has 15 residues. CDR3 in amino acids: CASRDRGTGANVLTF. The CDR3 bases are TGTGCCAGTCGGGACAGGGGAACTGGGGCCAACGTCCTGACTTTC.

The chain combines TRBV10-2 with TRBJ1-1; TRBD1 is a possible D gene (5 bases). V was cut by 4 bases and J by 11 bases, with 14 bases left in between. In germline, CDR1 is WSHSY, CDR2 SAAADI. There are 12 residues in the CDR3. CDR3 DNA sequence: TGCGCCAGCAGTGCGACCGGGGGAAGGGCTTTCTTT. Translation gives CASSATGGRAFF.

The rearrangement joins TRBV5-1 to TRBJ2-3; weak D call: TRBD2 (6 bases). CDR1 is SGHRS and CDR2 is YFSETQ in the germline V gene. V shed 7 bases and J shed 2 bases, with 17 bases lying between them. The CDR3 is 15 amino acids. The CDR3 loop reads CASSPPAGPTDTQYF. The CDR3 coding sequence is TGCGCCAGCTCCCCCCCCGCGGGACCCACAGATACGCAGTATTTT.

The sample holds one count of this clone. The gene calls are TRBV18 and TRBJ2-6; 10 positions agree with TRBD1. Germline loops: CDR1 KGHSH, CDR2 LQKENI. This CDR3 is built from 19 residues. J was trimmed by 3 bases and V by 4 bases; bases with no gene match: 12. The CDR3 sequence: CASSLRAGTGEVGANVLTF. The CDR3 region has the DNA TGTGCCAGCTCACTCAGAGCCGGGACAGGGGAAGTTGGGGCCAACGTCCTGACTTTC.

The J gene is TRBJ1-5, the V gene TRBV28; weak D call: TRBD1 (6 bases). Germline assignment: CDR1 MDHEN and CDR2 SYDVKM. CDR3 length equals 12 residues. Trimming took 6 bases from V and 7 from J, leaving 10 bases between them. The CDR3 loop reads CASSPGAQPQHF. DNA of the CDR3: TGTGCCAGCAGCCCAGGGGCCCAGCCCCAGCATTTT.

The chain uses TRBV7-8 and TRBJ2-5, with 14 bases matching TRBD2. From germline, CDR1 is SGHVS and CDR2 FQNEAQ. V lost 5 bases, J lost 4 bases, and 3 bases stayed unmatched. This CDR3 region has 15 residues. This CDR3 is CASSEGLAGAETQYF. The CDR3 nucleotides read TGTGCCAGCAGCGAGGGACTAGCGGGAGCAGAGACCCAGTACTTC.

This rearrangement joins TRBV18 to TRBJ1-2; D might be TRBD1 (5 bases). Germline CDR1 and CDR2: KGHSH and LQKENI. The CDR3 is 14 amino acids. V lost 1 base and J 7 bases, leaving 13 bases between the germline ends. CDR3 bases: TGTGCCAGCTCACCACTGGGGGGGGTGAGTGGCTACACCTTC. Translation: CASSPLGGVSGYTF.

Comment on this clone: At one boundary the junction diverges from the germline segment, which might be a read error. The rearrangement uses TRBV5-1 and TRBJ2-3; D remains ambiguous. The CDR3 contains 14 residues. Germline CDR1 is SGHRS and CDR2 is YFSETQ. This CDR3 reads CASRLDSSTDTQYF. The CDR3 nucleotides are TGCGCCAGCAGGTTGGATTCGAGCACAGATACGCAGTATTTT.

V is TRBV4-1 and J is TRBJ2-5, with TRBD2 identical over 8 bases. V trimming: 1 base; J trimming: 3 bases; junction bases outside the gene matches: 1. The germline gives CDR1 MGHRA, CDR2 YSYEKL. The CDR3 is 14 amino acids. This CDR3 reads CASSQGLAKETQYF. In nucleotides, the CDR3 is TGCGCCAGCAGCCAAGGACTAGCGAAAGAGACCCAGTACTTC.

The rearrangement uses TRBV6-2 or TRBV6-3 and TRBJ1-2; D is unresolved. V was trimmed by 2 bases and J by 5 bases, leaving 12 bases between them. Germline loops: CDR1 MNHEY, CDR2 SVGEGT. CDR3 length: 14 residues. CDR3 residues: CASSYPDLEYGYTF. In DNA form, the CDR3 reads TGTGCCAGCAGTTACCCTGACTTAGAATATGGCTACACCTTC.